This is a list of T cell receptor beta chains from one sample in a study of identical twins. TCRdb processed the 5' RACE reads anew with MiXCR; each CDR3 protein has one entry. The top ten clones hold under 0.35% of a sample with around 1.7 million distinct CDR3 sequences, about 32% of them seen once. The sample was cord blood. Receptors originate from a newborn girl in good health. CDR3s include the opening cysteine and the closing phenylalanine or tryptophan. A D gene is named only where the DNA matches it firmly. Only part of the rows carry a size: once, few, many, or a class if the clone is expanded.

V: TRBV20-1; J: TRBJ2-1; D: NA; size: NA; DNA: TGCAGTGCTAGAGAGCCGGTGCCCAACAATGAGCAGTTCTTC; CDR3: CSAREPVPNNEQFF
V: TRBV27; J: TRBJ1-6; D: NA; size: NA; DNA: TGTGCCAGCAGTTCAAGGACACATTCACCCCTCCACTTT; CDR3: CASSSRTHSPLHF
V: TRBV21-1; J: TRBJ2-3; D: NA; size: few; DNA: TGTGCCAGCAGCAAAGTGGGGCTCCGGGGTACGCAGTATTTT; CDR3: CASSKVGLRGTQYF
V: TRBV28; J: TRBJ2-1; D: NA; size: many; DNA: TGTGCCAGCAGTATCCTCGAGGGAAATGAGCAGTTCTTC; CDR3: CASSILEGNEQFF
V: TRBV5-1; J: TRBJ2-3; D: TRBD2; size: NA; DNA: TGCGCCAGCAGCGCCCTAGCGGGAGACGGCACGCAGTATTTT; CDR3: CASSALAGDGTQYF
V: TRBV12-3/TRBV12-4; J: TRBJ1-2; D: NA; size: few; DNA: TGTGCCAGCAGAAGACAGAGGGTCGATGGCTACACCTTC; CDR3: CASRRQRVDGYTF
V: TRBV21-1; J: TRBJ2-7; D: NA; size: many; DNA: TGTGCCAGCAACCGGGTTAGCGGGGACTACGAGCAGTACTTC; CDR3: CASNRVSGDYEQYF
V: TRBV7-2; J: TRBJ2-5; D: TRBD2; size: NA; DNA: TGTGCCAGCAGCTTAGCGCCAGTATTGCGGCTAGCGGGGCAAGAGACCCAGTACTTC; CDR3: CASSLAPVLRLAGQETQYF
V: TRBV5-1; J: TRBJ2-1; D: NA; size: NA; DNA: TGCGCCAGCAGCTCACGACTTGGATACGGGCAGTTCTTC; CDR3: CASSSRLGYGQFF
V: TRBV29-1; J: TRBJ2-5; D: TRBD2; size: NA; DNA: TGCAGCGTTGATGGGACTAGCGGAGCACCACAAGAGACCCAGTACTTC; CDR3: CSVDGTSGAPQETQYF
V: TRBV7-2; J: TRBJ1-1; D: NA; size: NA; DNA: TGTGCCAGCGGTTGGACACTGAACACTAAAGCTTTCTTT; CDR3: CASGWTLNTKAFF
V: TRBV14; J: TRBJ2-1; D: NA; size: NA; DNA: TGTGCCAGCAGCCACCAAGCCCCGTGGCCCAATGAGCAGTTCTTC; CDR3: CASSHQAPWPNEQFF
V: TRBV28; J: TRBJ2-7; D: TRBD1; size: few; DNA: TGTGCCACAACCAAACCGGGACAGGGCAACGAGCAGTACTTC; CDR3: CATTKPGQGNEQYF
V: TRBV5-1; J: TRBJ2-7; D: TRBD1; size: NA; DNA: TGCGCCAGCAGCTTGGGACAACAGGGGTACCCCCACAATGAGCAGTACTTC; CDR3: CASSLGQQGYPHNEQYF
V: TRBV20-1; J: TRBJ2-5; D: NA; size: few; DNA: TGCAGTGCTCTCGGCGGCGGACAAGGGACCCAGTACTTC; CDR3: CSALGGGQGTQYF
V: TRBV3-1; J: TRBJ2-1; D: TRBD1; size: few; DNA: TGTGCCAGCAGCCAAGTGCCGAGAGCAGGGGGCAATGAGCAGTTCTTC; CDR3: CASSQVPRAGGNEQFF
V: TRBV10-3; J: TRBJ2-7; D: TRBD2; size: once; DNA: TGTGCCATCAGTGACACTAGCGGGAGGGCCGAGAATGAGCAGTACTTC; CDR3: CAISDTSGRAENEQYF
V: TRBV11-2; J: TRBJ2-3; D: TRBD2; size: NA; DNA: TGTGCCAGCAGCGGACTAGCGGGGGGGATGGATACGCAGTATTTT; CDR3: CASSGLAGGMDTQYF
V: TRBV12-3/TRBV12-4; J: TRBJ2-1; D: NA; size: NA; DNA: TGTGCCAGCAGTCTAAACCCACTAGCCAACAATGAGCAGTTCTTC; CDR3: CASSLNPLANNEQFF
V: TRBV6-5; J: TRBJ2-7; D: TRBD2; size: NA; DNA: TGTGCCAGCAGTCCGGGACTAGCGGGAGTAGGTGAGCAGTACTTC; CDR3: CASSPGLAGVGEQYF
V: TRBV7-9; J: TRBJ2-2; D: NA; size: few; DNA: TGTGCCAGCAAGAGGGGGGAACGCACCGGGGAGCTGTTTTTT; CDR3: CASKRGERTGELFF
V: TRBV20-1; J: TRBJ1-2; D: NA; size: NA; DNA: TGCAGTGCTAGTATCCAGGGTGGTGGCTACACCTTC; CDR3: CSASIQGGGYTF
V: TRBV5-8; J: TRBJ2-3; D: TRBD2; size: few; DNA: TGTGCCAGCAGCTTGGCGGGACTAGCGGGAGCCACCACAGATACGCAGTATTTT; CDR3: CASSLAGLAGATTDTQYF
V: TRBV15; J: TRBJ2-1; D: TRBD2; size: NA; DNA: TGTGCCACCAGCAGAGATTCGGGACTACCCCCCAATGAGCAGTTCTTC; CDR3: CATSRDSGLPPNEQFF
V: TRBV2; J: TRBJ2-7; D: TRBD2; size: NA; DNA: TGTGCCAGCAGAGGAATCACCGCGGGGGGCCACTACAATGAGCAGTACTTC; CDR3: CASRGITAGGHYNEQYF
V: TRBV7-9; J: TRBJ2-5; D: TRBD1; size: few; DNA: TGTGCCAGCAGCCCGACAGGGGGGGCAAGAGAGACCCAGTACTTC; CDR3: CASSPTGGARETQYF
V: TRBV28; J: TRBJ1-6; D: NA; size: few; DNA: TGTGCCAGCAGTCTCCCGATCAGCTCCTATAATTCACCCCTCCACTTT; CDR3: CASSLPISSYNSPLHF
V: TRBV27; J: TRBJ1-1; D: NA; size: NA; DNA: TGTGCCAGCAGTTTATTACTGGGAGGGAACACTGAAGCTTTCTTT; CDR3: CASSLLLGGNTEAFF
V: TRBV11-1; J: TRBJ1-2; D: TRBD1; size: NA; DNA: TGTGCCAGCAGCTTAGAGGACAGGCCCCTCTATGGCTACACCTTC; CDR3: CASSLEDRPLYGYTF
V: TRBV6-1; J: TRBJ1-1; D: NA; size: NA; DNA: TGTGCCAGCAGTCCTGGGCCAGCTGAAGCTTTCTTT; CDR3: CASSPGPAEAFF
V: TRBV5-4; J: TRBJ2-7; D: NA; size: NA; DNA: TGTGCCAGCAGCTCCACAGGGCGCGAGCAGTACTTC; CDR3: CASSSTGREQYF
V: TRBV10-3; J: TRBJ2-7; D: TRBD2; size: NA; DNA: TGTGCCATCAGCGGAGGCGGGAGCTCCTACAATGAGCAGTACTTC; CDR3: CAISGGGSSYNEQYF
V: TRBV20-1; J: TRBJ2-4; D: NA; size: NA; DNA: TGCAGTGCTAGGGCATCAAAAAACATTCAGTACTTC; CDR3: CSARASKNIQYF
V: TRBV14; J: TRBJ1-6; D: NA; size: NA; DNA: TGTGCCAGCAGCCAATACACCAATTCACCCCTCCACTTT; CDR3: CASSQYTNSPLHF
V: TRBV4-1; J: TRBJ2-3; D: NA; size: few; DNA: TGCGCCAGCAGCCAAGTCAGGGCAGGTCTCACAGATACGCAGTATTTT; CDR3: CASSQVRAGLTDTQYF
V: TRBV28; J: TRBJ2-1; D: TRBD2; size: NA; DNA: TGTGCCAGCAGTTGGAGACTAGCGGGAGCCAGTAACAATGAGCAGTTCTTC; CDR3: CASSWRLAGASNNEQFF
V: TRBV15; J: TRBJ1-2; D: NA; size: NA; DNA: TGTGCCACCAGCATCCCCTCAGGGGTTTTGTCCGGTGGCTACACCTTC; CDR3: CATSIPSGVLSGGYTF
V: TRBV5-1; J: TRBJ2-4; D: NA; size: few; DNA: TGCGCCAGCAGCTTGGAGTGGGGGATGAAAAACATTCAGTACTTC; CDR3: CASSLEWGMKNIQYF
V: TRBV2; J: TRBJ2-7; D: NA; size: few; DNA: TGTGCCAGCAATTTGGGCAGCTACGAGCAGTACTTC; CDR3: CASNLGSYEQYF
V: TRBV5-1; J: TRBJ1-2; D: NA; size: NA; DNA: TGCGCCAGCAGCTTGGTATCAGGTGGGAACGGCTACACCTTC; CDR3: CASSLVSGGNGYTF
V: TRBV28; J: TRBJ2-7; D: NA; size: many; DNA: TGTGCCAGCAGTTTATGGCTAGCTGCCTCCTACGAGCAGTACTTC; CDR3: CASSLWLAASYEQYF
V: TRBV6-1; J: TRBJ2-2; D: NA; size: NA; DNA: TGTGCCAGCATCCCCGGGACAACGAACACCGGGGAGCTGTTTTTT; CDR3: CASIPGTTNTGELFF
V: TRBV29-1; J: TRBJ2-1; D: NA; size: few; DNA: TGCAGCGTTGCATCACCAGACTGGGCGCAGTTCTTC; CDR3: CSVASPDWAQFF
V: TRBV5-1; J: TRBJ2-5; D: TRBD2; size: NA; DNA: TGCGCCAGCAGCTTGGGATATGGGCTAGCGGAGCAAGAGACCCAGTACTTC; CDR3: CASSLGYGLAEQETQYF
V: TRBV27; J: TRBJ2-2; D: NA; size: few; DNA: TGTGCCAGCAGTTTATTCCTCAGGGGCGGCGGGGAGCTGTTTTTT; CDR3: CASSLFLRGGGELFF